This T cell receptor beta chain stems from a study of OX40 agonist ivuxolimab in advanced cancers. As for the study in general: Three dose-escalation patients had partial responses: one with hepatocellular carcinoma and two with cutaneous melanoma. Study results and limitations: Researchers report that CD8+ T cells had, on average, more expanded clones than CD4+. Determination of antigen specificity was not performed for the expanded peripheral T cells.

CDR1 and CDR2 from the germline V gene are SNHLY and FYNNEI. The CDR3 is 15 amino acids. Regarding this clone: The antigen remains unidentified. The junction does not match germline at one end; this may be a read error.

This table comes from immunoSEQ multiplex PCR, and its TCRdb copy is limited to in-frame clones, with some not included. The table includes 75,000 to 90,000 clones, about 91% detected once. The V call is TRBV2, the J call TRBJ1-1, with D tentatively TRBD1 (6 bases). The receptor's source is an adult with an advanced solid tumor such as melanoma, head and neck, liver or kidney cancer. The source material was CD4+ or CD8+ T cells sorted from blood, sampled in a trial of the OX40 agonist ivuxolimab. The CDR3 sequence: CASREEQGFGTEAFF. CDR3 in DNA: TGTGCCAGCAGGGAAGAACAGGGCTTTGGCACTGAAGCTTTCTTT.